This is a list of T cell receptor beta chains from one sample in a study of metastatic and nonmetastatic thyroid tumors. TCRdb re-processed the PCR reads through MiXCR. The table has 35,000 to 50,000 clones, around 17% seen once. Sequencing was performed on tumor tissue. These receptor sequences come from a female donor with papillary thyroid cancer or a benign thyroid nodule (not recorded which). Some clones in this sample may be carry-over from other donors' samples. Both conserved end residues are part of each CDR3. The order of the fields is D gene, V gene, clone size, J gene, CDR3 protein, CDR3 DNA. The D gene is left open where the match is weak. Some rows have no size entry. The others give once, few or many, or a class for an expanded clone.

TRBD1	TRBV12-3/TRBV12-4	NA	TRBJ2-6	CASRLKSRGRTSGANFLTF	TGTGCCAGCAGATTAAAAAGCAGGGGGCGAACCTCCGGGGCCAACTTCCTGACTTTC
TRBD1	TRBV18	NA	TRBJ2-7	CASSPKDRGEQYF	TGTGCCAGCTCACCAAAGGACAGGGGCGAGCAGTACTTC
NA	TRBV28	many	TRBJ2-2	CASSPTTGELFF	TGTGCCAGCAGCCCGACCACCGGGGAGCTGTTTTTT
NA	TRBV24-1	many	TRBJ1-2	CATSDSTRRSDAPYGYTF	TGTGCCACCAGTGATTCAACCCGTAGGTCAGACGCGCCCTATGGCTACACCTTC
NA	TRBV28	many	TRBJ2-3	CASSLWAGTSADTQYF	TGTGCCAGCAGTTTATGGGCAGGGACGAGCGCAGATACGCAGTATTTT
NA	TRBV15	many	TRBJ2-2	CATSRDRGGGVTGELFF	TGTGCCACCAGCAGAGATAGGGGTGGGGGCGTTACCGGGGAGCTGTTTTTT
TRBD2	TRBV11-3	NA	TRBJ2-7	CASSLGSSSGTCEQYF	TGTGCCAGCAGCCTTGGGTCGAGTAGCGGGACATGTGAGCAGTACTTC
NA	TRBV4-1	NA	TRBJ1-1	CASSQAPGMNTEAFF	TGCGCCAGCAGCCAAGCGCCGGGTATGAACACTGAAGCTTTCTTT
NA	TRBV4-2	many	TRBJ2-7	CASSQVFTTASYYEQYF	TGTGCCAGCAGCCAAGTATTTACTACAGCGAGCTACTACGAGCAGTACTTC
TRBD1	TRBV11-3	many	TRBJ2-1	CASSPLTGGINNEQFF	TGTGCCAGCAGCCCCTTGACAGGGGGCATCAACAATGAGCAGTTCTTC
TRBD1	TRBV19	many	TRBJ1-5	CASSPTGGMGQPQHF	TGTGCCAGTAGCCCGACAGGGGGTATGGGTCAGCCCCAGCATTTT
NA	TRBV7-9	many	TRBJ2-7	CASTYGGTYDEQYF	TGTGCCAGTACTTATGGGGGGACCTACGATGAGCAGTACTTC
NA	TRBV3-1	NA	TRBJ2-5	CASSQERGTQCF	TGTGCCAGCAGCCAGGAGCGAGGGACCCAGTGCTTC
NA	TRBV29-1	many	TRBJ1-1	CSVLRTGTNTEAFF	TGCAGCGTTTTAAGAACAGGGACCAACACTGAAGCTTTCTTT
TRBD2	TRBV28	many	TRBJ2-7	CASSTVTSGRDEQYF	TGTGCCAGCAGTACCGTTACTAGCGGGAGGGACGAGCAGTACTTC
NA	TRBV20-1	medium-sized	TRBJ2-7	CSARGRRAEQYF	TGCAGTGCTAGGGGGCGCAGGGCCGAGCAGTACTTC
TRBD2	TRBV28	many	TRBJ2-5	CASNSLGGEETQYF	TGTGCCAGCAATTCTTTGGGGGGGGAAGAGACCCAGTACTTC
NA	TRBV18	many	TRBJ1-3	CASSPEGPGNTIYF	TGTGCCAGCTCACCCGAGGGGCCGGGAAACACCATATATTTT
NA	TRBV11-3	many	TRBJ2-7	CASSLGFSGAYEQYF	TGTGCCAGCAGCTTAGGTTTTAGCGGAGCCTACGAGCAGTACTTC
NA	TRBV6-5	few	TRBJ2-7	CASSYSRKNTYEQYF	TGTGCCAGCAGTTACTCGCGGAAGAATACCTACGAGCAGTACTTC
NA	TRBV7-2	NA	TRBJ2-7	CASSLTTTYEQYF	TGTGCCAGCAGCTTAACGACCACCTACGAGCAGTACTTC
NA	TRBV10-3	few	TRBJ2-5	CAISEAYSQETQYF	TGTGCCATCAGTGAAGCATATTCACAAGAGACCCAGTACTTC
NA	TRBV28	many	TRBJ1-4	CASSLMAQGRGEKLFF	TGTGCCAGCAGTTTAATGGCCCAGGGGCGAGGGGAAAAACTGTTTTTT
NA	TRBV4-1	many	TRBJ1-4	CASSREWTATNEKLFF	TGCGCCAGCAGCCGTGAATGGACTGCAACTAATGAAAAACTGTTTTTT
NA	TRBV24-1	many	TRBJ2-5	CATSDVTMQETQYF	TGTGCCACCAGTGACGTCACCATGCAAGAGACCCAGTACTTC
TRBD1	TRBV10-2	many	TRBJ1-6	CASSPSRQGNFPLHF	TGCGCCAGCAGTCCTTCCCGACAGGGTAATTTTCCCCTCCACTTT
NA	TRBV6-2/TRBV6-3	many	TRBJ1-1	CASSYKRDTEAFF	TGTGCCAGCAGTTACAAGAGGGACACTGAAGCTTTCTTT
TRBD1	TRBV14	many	TRBJ2-7	CASSHLRDRATYEQYF	TGTGCCAGCAGCCATCTCCGGGACAGGGCTACCTACGAGCAGTACTTC
NA	TRBV20-1	NA	TRBJ1-2	CSAAGLLLYGYTF	TGCAGTGCTGCGGGGTTACTGCTTTATGGCTACACCTTC
TRBD1	TRBV3-1	many	TRBJ1-1	CASSQTGQGAEAFF	TGTGCCAGCAGCCAAACCGGACAGGGAGCTGAAGCTTTCTTT
TRBD1	TRBV20-1	many	TRBJ1-4	CSARGIRDSNEKLFF	TGCAGTGCTAGAGGTATCCGGGACAGTAATGAAAAACTGTTTTTT
NA	TRBV20-1	few	TRBJ2-7	CSAKNDLEGLWAGYEQYF	TGCAGTGCTAAGAACGACTTAGAGGGGTTGTGGGCCGGCTACGAGCAGTACTTC
TRBD1	TRBV10-2	NA	TRBJ1-3	CASSAQGASGNTIYF	TGTGCCAGCAGCGCCCAGGGGGCCTCTGGAAACACCATATATTTT
NA	TRBV20-1	many	TRBJ2-7	CSATDVFSSSYEQYF	TGCAGTGCGACCGACGTCTTTTCGAGCTCCTACGAGCAGTACTTC
NA	TRBV7-9	many	TRBJ1-1	CASSLSQGNTEAFF	TGTGCCAGCAGCTTATCGCAAGGGAACACTGAAGCTTTCTTT
NA	TRBV6-1	many	TRBJ1-2	CASSESWAEANYGYTF	TGTGCCAGCAGTGAAAGTTGGGCCGAAGCTAACTATGGCTACACCTTC
TRBD2	TRBV10-2	NA	TRBJ2-5	CASSRVGGGETQYF	TGCGCCAGCAGTCGCGTCGGGGGAGGGGAGACCCAGTACTTC
TRBD2	TRBV11-2	NA	TRBJ2-7	CASSLVSPPGGGGQQYF	TGTGCCAGCAGCTTAGTGTCCCCCCCGGGCGGCGGGGGGCAGCAGTACTTC
NA	TRBV20-1	many	TRBJ2-1	CSATESRGQFF	TGCAGTGCCACTGAGTCCCGGGGGCAGTTCTTC
NA	TRBV6-1	many	TRBJ1-1	CASSSRGGPTEAFF	TGTGCCAGCAGTTCCCGGGGGGGGCCCACTGAAGCTTTCTTT
NA	TRBV6-1	many	TRBJ1-1	CASRDMHTEAFF	TGTGCCAGCAGAGACATGCACACTGAAGCTTTCTTT
TRBD1	TRBV28	many	TRBJ1-3	CASSRAGQGETGNTIYF	TGTGCCAGCAGTCGGGCTGGACAGGGCGAAACTGGAAACACCATATATTTT
NA	TRBV20-1	many	TRBJ1-4	CSARDQRGAEKLFF	TGCAGTGCTAGAGATCAAAGAGGGGCCGAAAAACTGTTTTTT
TRBD2	TRBV20-1	many	TRBJ2-5	CSAGTRRLETQYF	TGCAGTGCTGGGACTAGGAGGTTAGAGACCCAGTACTTC
NA	TRBV11-2	many	TRBJ2-3	CASSRWTVGTDTQYF	TGTGCCAGCAGCCGCTGGACAGTGGGCACAGATACGCAGTATTTT
TRBD2	TRBV9	NA	TRBJ2-1	CASSSSTSATANEQFF	TGTGCCAGCAGCTCGAGTACTAGCGCAACGGCCAATGAGCAGTTCTTC
TRBD2	TRBV6-1	few	TRBJ2-1	CASSAGRLAGGHDEQFF	TGTGCCAGCAGTGCCGGTAGACTAGCGGGAGGGCACGATGAGCAGTTCTTC
NA	TRBV20-1	many	TRBJ2-5	CSSDRDLQETQYF	TGCAGTTCTGACAGGGACTTACAAGAGACCCAGTACTTC
NA	TRBV30	many	TRBJ1-6	CAWSVQGTLNGFYNSPLHF	TGTGCCTGGAGTGTACAAGGGACTCTAAACGGGTTTTATAATTCACCCCTCCACTTT
NA	TRBV4-1	NA	TRBJ1-5	CASSQDRWALGNQPQHF	TGCGCCAGCAGCCAAGATCGGTGGGCTTTGGGCAATCAGCCCCAGCATTTT
NA	TRBV6-1	many	TRBJ2-2	CASSEAAANTGELFF	TGTGCCAGCAGTGAAGCGGCAGCCAACACCGGGGAGCTGTTTTTT
NA	TRBV20-1	NA	TRBJ2-2	CSARWSGGRTGELFF	TGCAGTGCTAGGTGGTCAGGTGGCCGAACCGGGGAGCTGTTTTTT
NA	TRBV14	many	TRBJ2-5	CASSLIHSETQYF	TGTGCCAGCAGCCTTATTCACTCAGAGACCCAGTACTTC
TRBD2	TRBV30	many	TRBJ2-1	CAWSSLGLASNEQFF	TGTGCCTGGAGTTCCCTGGGACTAGCGAGCAATGAGCAGTTCTTC
NA	TRBV19	NA	TRBJ2-2	CASSLGTGELFF	TGTGCCAGTAGTTTGGGGACCGGGGAGCTGTTTTTT
NA	TRBV11-3	many	TRBJ2-3	CASSLGFRAWTDTQYF	TGTGCCAGCAGCTTAGGTTTCAGGGCTTGGACAGATACGCAGTATTTT
TRBD2	TRBV18	few	TRBJ2-1	CASSSREGGNEQFF	TGTGCCAGCTCATCCCGGGAGGGAGGTAATGAGCAGTTCTTC
NA	TRBV20-1	many	TRBJ2-2	CSAAPGTQLAGELFF	TGCAGTGCGGCTCCGGGAACCCAGTTGGCCGGGGAGCTGTTTTTT
TRBD2	TRBV20-1	many	TRBJ2-1	CSALPTSRNYNEQFF	TGCAGTGCTCTCCCGACTAGCAGAAACTACAATGAGCAGTTCTTC
NA	TRBV18	many	TRBJ2-2	CASSPRLTPRAGETGELFF	TGTGCCAGCTCACCACGGTTGACTCCACGAGCAGGGGAAACCGGGGAGCTGTTTTTT